The sequence of this T cell receptor (beta chain) was determined in a study of blood T cells in healthy people across ages (dated by TCRdb to about 2015). About the study as a whole: Template switching captured roughly one uniquely barcoded TCR beta cDNA molecule per two T cells in model experiments. Two additional independent replicas of 1 million unique cDNA reads from the same blood draw were analyzed for two donors (one aged 18 to 30 and one aged 80 or older). The donors were divided into four age groups: young (average around 15 years), middle-aged (over 35), aged (about 62) and long-lived (around 80). Donors of different ages were randomly distributed across sequencing lanes to avoid experimental bias. Using deep sequencing normalized with unique cDNA molecular identifiers, the study measured how TCR beta repertoire diversity changes with age. Here is what the overall study found, with its caveats: Because profiling used bulk unsorted PBMCs, naive and antigen-experienced compartments could not be compared conclusively. Estimates of total diversity based on one million sequenced T cells were considered lower bounds and underestimates. Because donor CMV infection status was unknown, age-related changes in expanded clonotypes were potentially confounded. As age increased, observed TCR beta diversity per million T cells dropped in a roughly linear way, and a significant reduction was already evident by age roughly 36. Compared with the aged group, more naive CD4+ T cells, fewer expanded clones and increased TCR diversity were shown by the long-lived group, suggesting age selection. Observed TCR beta diversity correlated strongly with the percentage of naive T cells measured by flow cytometry.

This clonotype was counted between two and nine times. Its binding antigen is unknown. The input lacks base qualities; no much larger clone sits a single base away. The library relied on 5' RACE. The sequencer listed for this sample is Illumina HiSeq 2500. A second PCR of roughly 7 to 12 cycles was performed with a sample-barcoded 5' primer and a J-beta primer mix. A unique molecular identifier was introduced onto each TCR beta cDNA molecule by a template-switch 5' adaptor carrying 12 random nucleotides. Each sample yielded at least 2.5 million CDR3-containing paired-end reads. The Mint cDNA synthesis kit, primed by a TRBC-specific oligonucleotide, was used to synthesize first-strand cDNA from all RNA. After uracil-DNA glycosylase treatment, a first 18-cycle PCR used universal primers M1SS and BC2_uni_R on all cDNA. As for how the authors treated the data: Each sample was normalized by randomly selecting 1 million high-quality reads, each carrying a distinct molecular identifier. Reads with shared molecular identifiers were discarded instead of being binned into consensus sequences. MiTCR, with a Q25 quality threshold and the strictest error-elimination algorithm, was used for CDR3 identification, clonotype clustering and error correction. A nonparametric unseen species model with Euler transformation was used to estimate lower-bound total TCR beta diversity. Starting from the raw public reads, TCRdb applied fastp trimming at Q25, assembled clones with MiXCR and retained in-frame beta chains. Every CDR3 protein is listed once, alongside the most common genes and DNA of its rows. TCRdb assigned the V and J calls; the authors' analysis was not used. For this sample the table gives about 580,000 distinct CDR3 sequences, of which less than 60% were detected only once. The top ten constitute 20% to 25% of the sample.

Donors were a few dozen systemically healthy Caucasian individuals from Russia aged roughly 6 to 90 years. Ten milliliters of peripheral blood were drawn from each donor into EDTA-treated Vacutainer tubes. Ficoll-Paque density-gradient centrifugation was used to isolate PBMCs, with at least 7 million per sample. Total RNA, at least 6 micrograms per sample, was extracted from PBMCs with Trizol reagent. For every donor, an aliquot of PBMCs went through flow cytometry to measure the percentages of naive CD45RAhigh/CD27high T cells. Taken from cysteine to phenylalanine, the CDR3 has 15 residues. The retained sequence is limited to the CDR3, 45 bases, with the frame set at the first base. Trimming takes 3 bases from V and 10 bases from J, and the germline ends sit 17 bases apart. The germline V gene gives CDR1 as SGDLS and CDR2 as YYNGEE.

The source is a man older than 75 in good health. Sequences were obtained from blood. The rearrangement joined TRBV9 to TRBJ1-6, with TRBD1 perhaps the D gene, on 6 matching bases. The DNA is as follows: TGTGCCAGCAGCGCCTCCGGGACAACACCATCACCCCTCCACTTT. This gives the protein CASSASGTTPSPLHF.